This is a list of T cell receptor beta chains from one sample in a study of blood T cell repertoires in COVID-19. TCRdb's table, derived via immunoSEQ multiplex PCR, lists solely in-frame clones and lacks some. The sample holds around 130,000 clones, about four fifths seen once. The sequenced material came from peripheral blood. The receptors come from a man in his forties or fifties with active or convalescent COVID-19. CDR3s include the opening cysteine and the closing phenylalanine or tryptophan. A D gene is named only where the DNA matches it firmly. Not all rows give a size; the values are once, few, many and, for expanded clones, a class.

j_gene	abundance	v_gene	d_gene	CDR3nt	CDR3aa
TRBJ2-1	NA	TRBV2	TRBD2	TGTGCCAGCAGTTCCTCGACTAGCGGTAATGAGCAGTTCTTC	CASSSSTSGNEQFF
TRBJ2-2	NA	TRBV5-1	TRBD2	TGCGCCAGCAGCTTGGAACCGCTAGCGGGGACGAACACCGGGGAGCTGTTTTTT	CASSLEPLAGTNTGELFF
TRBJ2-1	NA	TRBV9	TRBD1	TGTGCCAGCAGCGTAGAATTCGGGACAGGTTACAATGAGCAGTTCTTC	CASSVEFGTGYNEQFF
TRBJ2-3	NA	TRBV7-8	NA	TGTGCCAGCAGCCCACGGACAGATACGCAGTATTTT	CASSPRTDTQYF
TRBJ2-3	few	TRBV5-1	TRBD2	TGCGCCAGCAGCTATTCTCCGGGACTAGCGGGGGGGCCGACAGATACGCAGTATTTT	CASSYSPGLAGGPTDTQYF
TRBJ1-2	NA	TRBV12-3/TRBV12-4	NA	TGTGCCAGCACCGCCGGAGGGGGCTACACCTTC	CASTAGGGYTF
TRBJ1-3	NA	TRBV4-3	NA	TGCGCCAGCAGCCAAGACAGGGGAAACACCATATATTTT	CASSQDRGNTIYF
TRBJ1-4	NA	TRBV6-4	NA	TGTGCCAGCAGTGTCGATCCAGGGAGGGAAAAACTGTTTTTT	CASSVDPGREKLFF
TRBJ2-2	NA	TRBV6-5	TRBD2	TGTGCCAGCAGGGCGGCGGGGGGTAACACCGGGGAGCTGTTTTTT	CASRAAGGNTGELFF
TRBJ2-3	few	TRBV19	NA	TGTGCCAGTAGTTCTGGGGAGGCTAGGAACACAGATACGCAGTATTTT	CASSSGEARNTDTQYF
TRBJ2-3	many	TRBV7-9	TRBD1	TGTGCCAGCAGCCGACAAACAGGGGGTGCGGATACGCAGTATTTT	CASSRQTGGADTQYF
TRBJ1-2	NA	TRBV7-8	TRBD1	TGTGCCAGCAGCTGGGACAGCTATGGCTACACCTTC	CASSWDSYGYTF
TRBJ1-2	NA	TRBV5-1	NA	TGCGCCAGCAGCTTGGCCGGAGAAGGGGGAGGCTACACCTTC	CASSLAGEGGGYTF
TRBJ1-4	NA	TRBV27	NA	TGTGCCAGCAGTTTAAGCCGGGTGGGTACTGAAAAACTGTTTTTT	CASSLSRVGTEKLFF
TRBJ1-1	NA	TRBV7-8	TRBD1	TGTGCCAGCAGCTCAGTTACAGGGGACACTGAAGCTTTCTTT	CASSSVTGDTEAFF
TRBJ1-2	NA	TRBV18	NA	TGTGCCAGCTCACCAGGAGCCGGGAGAGGGGACTATGGCTACACCTTC	CASSPGAGRGDYGYTF
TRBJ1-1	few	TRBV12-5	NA	TGTGCTAGTGGTTTGCCCGGCAGGGACACTGAAGCTTTCTTT	CASGLPGRDTEAFF
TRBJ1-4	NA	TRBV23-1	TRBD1	TGCGCCAGCAGTCAATCCGGGACAGGGGCTGAAAAACTGTTTTTT	CASSQSGTGAEKLFF
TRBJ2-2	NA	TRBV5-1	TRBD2	TGCGCCAGCCGGGAACTAGCGGGGGGGTCCGCCGGGGAGCTGTTTTTT	CASRELAGGSAGELFF
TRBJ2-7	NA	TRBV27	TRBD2	TGTGCCAGCAGTTCAATGCGTCTAGCGGAAGCCGAGCAGTACTTC	CASSSMRLAEAEQYF
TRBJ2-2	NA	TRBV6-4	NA	TGTGCCAGCAGTGACGGGGCGGCCGGGGAGCTGTTTTTT	CASSDGAAGELFF
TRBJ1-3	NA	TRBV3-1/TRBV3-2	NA	TGTGCCAGCAGTCTCGCGTTCCCCTCTGGAAACACCATATATTTT	CASSLAFPSGNTIYF
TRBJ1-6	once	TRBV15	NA	TGTGCCACCAGCAGAGAGAAAACCCCAGAATCCTATAATTCACCCCTCCACTTT	CATSREKTPESYNSPLHF
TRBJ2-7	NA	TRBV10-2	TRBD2	TGCGCCAGCTCCCTAGCGGGGGGGACCGAGCAGTACTTC	CASSLAGGTEQYF
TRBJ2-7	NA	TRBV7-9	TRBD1	TGTGCCAGCAGCTACCGGGACAGGGGAAACGAGCAGTACTTC	CASSYRDRGNEQYF
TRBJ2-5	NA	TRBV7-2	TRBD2	TGTGCCAGCAGCTTAGTAGGGAGGGGTCAAGAGACCCAGTACTTC	CASSLVGRGQETQYF
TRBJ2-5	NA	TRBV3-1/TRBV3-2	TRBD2	TGTGCCAGCAGCCAAGTCCAGCGGGGGGGCCAAGAGACCCAGTACTTC	CASSQVQRGGQETQYF
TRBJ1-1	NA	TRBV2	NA	TGTGCCAGCAGTGAATTCAGGTACACTGAAGCTTTCTTT	CASSEFRYTEAFF
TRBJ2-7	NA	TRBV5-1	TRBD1	TGCGCCAGCAGCTTGATGACAGGGCGATCTCTCCACGAGCAGTACTTC	CASSLMTGRSLHEQYF
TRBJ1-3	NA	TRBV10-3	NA	TGTGCCATCAGTAGGGGATCTGGAAACACCATATATTTT	CAISRGSGNTIYF
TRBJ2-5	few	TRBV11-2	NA	TGTGCCAGCAGCCCTACTGCTAGCCAAGAGACCCAGTACTTC	CASSPTASQETQYF
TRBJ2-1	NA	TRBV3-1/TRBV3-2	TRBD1	TGTGCCAGCAGCCAAGAAGGGACAGAGATCAATGAGCAGTTCTTC	CASSQEGTEINEQFF
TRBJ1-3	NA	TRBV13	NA	TGTGCCAGCAGCTTAACTGACTCTGGAAACACCATATATTTT	CASSLTDSGNTIYF
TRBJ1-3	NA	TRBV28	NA	TGTGCCAGCAGGTTATCACAGAGCTCTGGAAACACCATATATTTT	CASRLSQSSGNTIYF
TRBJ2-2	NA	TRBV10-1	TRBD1	TGCGCCAGCATTCTAATGACAGGACAGGGATGGACCGGGGAGCTGTTTTTT	CASILMTGQGWTGELFF
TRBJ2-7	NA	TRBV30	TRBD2	TGTGCCTGGAGTCGAAGTCTAGCGGGATATTACGAGCAGTACTTC	CAWSRSLAGYYEQYF
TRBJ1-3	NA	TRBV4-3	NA	TGCGCCAGCAGCCAAGAACACACAGGGCCTGGAAACACCATATATTTT	CASSQEHTGPGNTIYF
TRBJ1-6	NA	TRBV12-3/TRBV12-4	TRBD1	TGTGCCAGCGGCACAGGGGTGAGGTCACCCCTCCACTTT	CASGTGVRSPLHF